This T cell receptor beta chain comes out of a study of T cells after posttransplantation cyclophosphamide. Broader study findings: Donor CD8+ memory clones often dominated recipient blood repertoires at later times. After PTCy, TRB diversity resembled that of CNI/methotrexate controls. Tissue-infiltrating T cells from skin or gut overlapped little with blood T cells.

After removal of 2 bases from V and 15 bases from J, the junction contained 11 bases not matched to a gene. The germline gives CDR1 SGHRS, CDR2 YFSETQ. The CDR3 loop spans 13 amino acids. TCRdb keeps only in-frame clones here, not all; method: immunoSEQ multiplex PCR. This repertoire holds some 18,000 clones, and none appear only once. This clone was recorded many times. Its antigen is unknown. Treatment was busulfan-fludarabine conditioning, a marrow graft, and cyclophosphamide on days +3 and +4. The rearrangement uses TRBV5-1 and TRBJ2-4; 7 bases are shared with TRBD1. This receptor was obtained from a female patient aged 25-40 years who received an allogeneic stem cell transplant from a related donor, was CMV-positive, and had no GVHD. Part of the T cells may come from the graft donor. Sequenced material: PBMCs, taken after allogeneic stem cell transplant with posttransplant cyclophosphamide. The CDR3 here is CASSFSVGDSAYF. The CDR3 DNA follows: TGCGCCAGCAGCTTCTCGGTAGGGGACAGTGCGTACTTC.